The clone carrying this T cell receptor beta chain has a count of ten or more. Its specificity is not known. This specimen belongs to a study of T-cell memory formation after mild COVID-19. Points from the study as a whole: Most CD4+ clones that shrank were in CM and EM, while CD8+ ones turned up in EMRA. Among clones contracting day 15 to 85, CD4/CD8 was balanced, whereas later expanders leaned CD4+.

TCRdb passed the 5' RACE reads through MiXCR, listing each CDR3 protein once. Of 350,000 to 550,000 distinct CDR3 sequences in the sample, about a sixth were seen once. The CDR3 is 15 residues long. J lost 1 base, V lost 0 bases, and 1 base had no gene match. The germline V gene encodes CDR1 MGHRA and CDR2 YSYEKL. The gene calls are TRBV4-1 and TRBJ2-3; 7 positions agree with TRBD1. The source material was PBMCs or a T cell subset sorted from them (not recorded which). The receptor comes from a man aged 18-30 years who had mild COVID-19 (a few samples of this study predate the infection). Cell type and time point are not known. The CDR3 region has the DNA TGCGCCAGCAGCCAAGATGACAGGGGCACAGATACGCAGTATTTT. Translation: CASSQDDRGTDTQYF.